A single sample gave rise to the 31 T cell receptor beta chains below, sequenced in a study of blood T cell repertoires in COVID-19. Only in-frame clones appear in the TCRdb table, and some are missing; sequencing was by immunoSEQ multiplex PCR. The sample shows about 170,000 clones, more than 70% of them seen only once. The sample was peripheral blood. All receptors come from a woman of 80 years or more with active or convalescent COVID-19.

This chain uses TRBV9 with TRBJ1-3; TRBD1 is a possible D gene (5 bases). In germline, CDR1 is SGDLS, CDR2 YYNGEE. V dropped 4 bases and J dropped 0 bases, with 5 bases sitting between them. This CDR3 has 13 residues. In DNA form, the CDR3 reads TGTGCCAGCAGCCAGGGCTCTGGAAACACCATATATTTT. As protein: CASSQGSGNTIYF. Complete variable domain (other parts from reference TRBV9 and TRBJ1-3): DSGVTQTPKHLITATGQRVTLRCSPRSGDLSVYWYQQSLDQGLQFLIQYYNGEERAKGNILERFSAQQFPDLHSELNLSSLELGDSALYFCASSQGSGNTIYFGEGSWLTVV.

CDR3: CASSPRQGSVTEAFF. The CDR3 DNA sequence: TGCGCCAGCAGCCCTCGACAGGGCTCGGTGACTGAAGCTTTCTTT. V and J are TRBV5-1 and TRBJ1-1; TRBD1 agrees at 7 bases. CDR3 length: 15 residues. The ends lost 4 bases at V and 5 bases at J; junction bases unmatched: 11. CDR1 SGHRS and CDR2 YFSETQ come from the germline V gene.

CDR3 DNA sequence: TGTGCCAGCAGCCAAGCTTTAACGGGAGAGGGGGATACGCAGTATTTT. Translation gives CASSQALTGEGDTQYF. The V gene is TRBV4-2, the J gene TRBJ2-3; possibly TRBD2 for D (6 bases). Trimming stripped 1 base from V and 6 bases from J, with 17 bases between. The CDR3 consists of 16 residues. The germline CDR1 and CDR2 sequences are LGHNA and YNFKEQ.

This clone was observed a single time. The CDR3 DNA sequence: TGTGCCGCCAGGGCTAGCGGGAGAGTAGATACGCAGTATTTT. Protein product: CAARASGRVDTQYF. The genes are TRBV18 and TRBJ2-3, with 10 positions matching TRBD2. Germline trimming cut 11 bases from V and 5 bases from J; bases unmatched to any gene: 10. The germline V gene has CDR1 KGHSH and CDR2 LQKENI. The CDR3 loop spans 14 amino acids.

The gene calls are TRBV12-5 and TRBJ1-5, with 7 bases aligning to TRBD1. The CDR3 covers 15 residues. In germline, CDR1 is LGHNT, CDR2 FRNRAP. V shed 2 bases and J 4 bases; nucleotides not matched to a gene: 5. CDR3 amino acids: CASGLWDSINQPQHF. CDR3 in DNA: TGTGCTAGTGGTTTGTGGGACAGCATTAATCAGCCCCAGCATTTT.

This clone occurred once. The V and J genes are TRBV2 and TRBJ2-7; tentatively, D is TRBD2 (5 bases). Germline CDR1 and CDR2: SNHLY and FYNNEI. Trimming removed 6 bases from V and 1 base from J, with 16 bases in between. This CDR3 is built from 15 residues. The CDR3 sequence is CASSGMGVGSYEQYF. DNA for the CDR3: TGTGCCAGCAGCGGGATGGGTGTTGGTTCCTACGAGCAGTACTTC.

This sequence joins TRBV7-3 and TRBJ2-1; D remains unclear. Germline CDR1 SGHTA, CDR2 FQGTGA. Trimming shortened V by 2 bases and J by 15 bases, and 11 bases separated the two germline ends. This CDR3 has 11 residues. In DNA, the CDR3 is TGTGCCAGCAGCTTAGTCGGTACGGGGTTCTTC. Amino acids: CASSLVGTGFF.

V is TRBV5-1 and J is TRBJ1-1; TRBD1 agrees at 7 bases. The CDR3 is made up of 13 amino acids. V trimming: 5 bases; J trimming: 1 base; junction bases outside the gene matches: 2. The germline V gene has CDR1 SGHRS and CDR2 YFSETQ. Here the CDR3 DNA reads TGCGCCAGCAGGGGACAGCCGAACACTGAAGCTTTCTTT. Its protein is CASRGQPNTEAFF. Full variable domain (missing parts from reference TRBV5-1 and TRBJ1-1): KAGVTQTPRYLIKTRGQQVTLSCSPISGHRSVSWYQQTPGQGLQFLFEYFSETQRNKGNFPGRFSGRQFSNSRSEMNVSTLELGDSALYLCASRGQPNTEAFFGQGTRLTVV.

This clone has more than one count but fewer than ten. The chain employs TRBV12-2 and TRBJ2-3; the D call TRBD2 from the table was never checked on the DNA. TRBV12-2 is flagged as a pseudogene. The CDR3 loop spans 11 amino acids. In DNA, the CDR3 is TGTGCAAGTCGTCAGCGGGATACGCAGTATTTT. It encodes CASRQRDTQYF.

V usage is TRBV7-8 and J usage is TRBJ1-1; unclear D gene. This CDR3 is 17 amino acids long. Germline V gene sequence: CDR1 SGHVS, CDR2 FQNEAQ. The ends were cut back, 0 bases at V and 2 bases at J, with 16 bases in the middle. In DNA form, the CDR3 reads TGTGCCAGCAGCTTAGCCTCTAGCCAGTTTGCTAACACTGAAGCTTTCTTT. Protein product: CASSLASSQFANTEAFF.

This sequence joins TRBV19 and TRBJ1-1; D is perhaps TRBD1 (5 bases). Germline V CDR1 and CDR2: LNHDA, SQIVND (reference sequence). The CDR3 consists of 12 residues. V lost 7 bases, J lost 5 bases, and 11 bases lay in between. This chain's CDR3 is CASTYQGTEAFF. The CDR3 nucleotides read TGTGCCAGTACCTATCAGGGAACTGAAGCTTTCTTT.

This chain connects TRBV6-5 to TRBJ1-6; perhaps TRBD1 as D (5 bases). CDR3 length: 14 residues. Per germline, CDR1 MNHEY and CDR2 SVGAGI. V was shortened by 8 bases and J by 12 bases, with 20 bases between the two germline ends. The DNA of the CDR3 is TGTGCCAGCTTTCAAGGGGCCAACTCTGGACCCCTCCACTTT. Its translation: CASFQGANSGPLHF.

The J gene is TRBJ2-1, the V gene TRBV27; TRBD2 matches at 16 bases. The V and J ends lost 7 bases and 4 bases, in that order; junction bases with no gene match: 10. CDR1 and CDR2 (germline): MNHEY, SMNVEV (reference sequence). The CDR3 contains 18 residues. The CDR3 DNA is TGTGCCAGCAACCTCAGGGGACTAGCGGGAGGGTCTTACAATGAGCAGTTCTTC. Its translation: CASNLRGLAGGSYNEQFF.

This clone has a handful of counts. This chain joins TRBV7-8 and TRBJ2-7; no firm D call. CDR3 length: 15 residues. V was shortened by 3 bases and J by 3 bases, with 15 bases between the two germline ends. CDR1 is SGHVS, CDR2 FQNEAQ, per germline. The CDR3 spells CASSFKESLHYEQYF. The DNA of the CDR3 is TGTGCCAGCAGCTTTAAGGAGAGTCTTCACTACGAGCAGTACTTC.

The chain recombines TRBV5-1 with TRBJ2-1; no clear D. Trimming removed 0 bases at V and 0 bases at J, with 7 bases between. Germline V CDR1 and CDR2: SGHRS, YFSETQ. The length of the CDR3 is 15 residues. The CDR3, as DNA: TGCGCCAGCAGCTTGGTTAGCAGCTCCTACAATGAGCAGTTCTTC. Translated: CASSLVSSSYNEQFF.

The V and J genes are TRBV2 and TRBJ2-5; D perhaps matches TRBD2 (5 bases). Germline lookup yields CDR1 SNHLY and CDR2 FYNNEI. The CDR3 contains 14 residues. V was cut by 6 bases and J by 2 bases, with 13 bases left in between. The CDR3 nucleotides read TGTGCCAGCAGCCCACCCGGACTGCAAGAGACCCAGTACTTC. Residues: CASSPPGLQETQYF.

This chain links TRBV15 with TRBJ2-5; 13 bases fit TRBD2. CDR1 and CDR2 (germline): LNHNV, YYDKDF (reference sequence). V lost 5 bases and J lost 4; bases outside the gene matches: 4. The CDR3 has 15 amino acids. CDR3 protein: CATSPGLAGLETQYF. The CDR3 region has the DNA TGTGCCACCAGCCCGGGACTAGCGGGATTAGAGACCCAGTACTTC. Looking up the rest from reference TRBV15 and TRBJ2-5 gives the full variable domain: DAMVIQNPRYQVTQFGKPVTLSCSQTLNHNVMYWYQQKSSQAPKLLFHYYDKDFNNEADTPDNFQSRRPNTSFCFLDIRSPGLGDTAMYLCATSPGLAGLETQYFGPGTRLLVL.

V is TRBV9 and J is TRBJ1-1, with D possibly being TRBD1 (6 bases). From germline, CDR1 is SGDLS and CDR2 YYNGEE. The CDR3 covers 15 residues. V was pared by 6 bases and J by 12 bases, with 27 bases between. Written as DNA, the CDR3 is TGTGCCAGCACCCCGTTTTTAGGCCAGGGGCAAATAACTTTCTTT. Protein product: CASTPFLGQGQITFF. Together with reference TRBV9 and TRBJ1-1, the CDR3 gives the full variable domain: DSGVTQTPKHLITATGQRVTLRCSPRSGDLSVYWYQQSLDQGLQFLIQYYNGEERAKGNILERFSAQQFPDLHSELNLSSLELGDSALYFCASTPFLGQGQITFFGQGTRLTVV.

This clone came up once. The chain carries TRBV18 and TRBJ2-7; weak D call: TRBD2 (5 bases). CDR1 is KGHSH and CDR2 is LQKENI in the germline V gene. This CDR3 spans 12 amino acids. V was shortened by 8 bases and J by 1 base, with 9 bases between the two germline ends. CDR3: CASGGGSYEQYF. In DNA form, the CDR3 reads TGTGCCAGCGGTGGCGGGTCCTACGAGCAGTACTTC.

This chain connects TRBV28 to TRBJ1-6, with a possible D match to TRBD1 (6 bases). In germline, CDR1 is MDHEN, CDR2 SYDVKM. The CDR3 is 17 amino acids. V dropped 7 bases and J dropped 3 bases, with 19 bases sitting between them. The chain's CDR3 is CASKTSGGANYNSPLHF. The CDR3 bases are TGTGCCAGCAAAACTAGTGGGGGCGCGAACTATAATTCACCCCTCCACTTT. Together with reference TRBV28 and TRBJ1-6, the CDR3 gives the full variable domain: DVKVTQSSRYLVKRTGEKVFLECVQDMDHENMFWYRQDPGLGLRLIYFSYDVKMKEKGDIPEGYSVSREKKERFSLILESASTNQTSMYLCASKTSGGANYNSPLHFGNGTRLTVT.

The chain uses TRBV6-1 and TRBJ1-1; 8 positions match TRBD1. Looked up from germline, CDR1 is MNHNS and CDR2 is SASEGT. Trimming cost V 3 bases and J 8 bases; bases outside gene matches: 8. The CDR3 contains 14 residues. CDR3 in DNA: TGTGCCAGCAGTGACCCAGGGGGCCTAGGGGAAGCTTTCTTT. Its protein product is CASSDPGGLGEAFF.

The chain recombines TRBV7-9 with TRBJ1-2; TRBD1 matches at 7 bases. Germline CDR1 is SEHNR and CDR2 is FQNEAQ (reference sequence). This CDR3 spans 17 amino acids. The ends lost 1 base at V and 3 bases at J; junction bases unmatched: 11. The CDR3 nucleotides read TGTGCCAGCAGCTTAGGCGGCAGGGGGACCCTTGACTATGGCTACACCTTC. Amino acids: CASSLGGRGTLDYGYTF.

The chain has TRBV6-6 and TRBJ1-1; no reliable D call. This CDR3 region has 14 residues. V lost 6 bases and J lost 1, with 12 bases in between. From germline, CDR1 is MNHNY and CDR2 SVGAGI (reference sequence). The CDR3 loop reads CASSERTGNTEAFF. CDR3 nucleotides: TGTGCCAGCAGCGAACGTACGGGGAACACTGAAGCTTTCTTT.

The chain carries TRBV11-1 and TRBJ2-2, with TRBD1 matching 7 bases. From germline, CDR1 is SGHAT and CDR2 FQDESV (reference sequence). V lost 1 base to trimming and J lost 5 bases; unmatched junction nucleotides: 4. This CDR3 has 15 amino acids. The DNA for the CDR3 is TGTGCCAGCAGCTTAGGACAGGGTCGGACCGGGGAGCTGTTTTTT. It encodes CASSLGQGRTGELFF.

The rearrangement uses TRBV3-1 (or the pseudogene TRBV3-2) and TRBJ2-1, with TRBD2 matching over 7 bases. CDR3 length equals 13 residues. Losses at the gene ends were 1 base for V and 9 bases for J; bases not matched to a gene: 3. Germline values: CDR1 LGHDT, CDR2 YNNKEL (reference sequence). CDR3 sequence: CASSQVAGAEQFF. The CDR3, as DNA: TGTGCCAGCAGCCAAGTGGCGGGAGCTGAGCAGTTCTTC.

The rearrangement joins TRBV7-9 to TRBJ1-2; D is perhaps TRBD1 (5 bases). The germline V and J ends were trimmed by 1 base and 3 bases, with 12 bases remaining between them. The CDR3 has 15 residues. Germline-derived CDR1 and CDR2 are SEHNR and FQNEAQ (reference sequence). The CDR3 sequence: CASSLEGPGDYGYTF. The CDR3 DNA sequence: TGTGCCAGCAGCTTAGAGGGCCCGGGGGACTATGGCTACACCTTC.

This clone has just one count. This rearrangement joins TRBV7-9 to TRBJ1-5; tentative D call: TRBD1 (5 bases). The CDR3 is made up of 14 amino acids. V shed 3 bases and J shed 3 bases, with 9 bases lying between them. From germline, CDR1 is SEHNR and CDR2 FQNEAQ (reference sequence). This chain's CDR3 is CASSFSGFNQPQHF. CDR3 nucleotide sequence: TGTGCCAGCAGCTTTTCAGGGTTCAATCAGCCCCAGCATTTT. Using reference TRBV7-9 and TRBJ1-5 for the parts outside the CDR3, the full variable domain is DTGVSQNPRHKITKRGQNVTFRCDPISEHNRLYWYRQTLGQGPEFLTYFQNEAQLEKSRLLSDRFSAERPKGSFSTLEIQRTEQGDSAMYLCASSFSGFNQPQHFGDGTRLSIL.

The rearrangement joins TRBV5-1 to TRBJ2-3, with D tentatively TRBD2 (5 bases). Trimming left V 1 base short and J 3 bases short, with 15 bases between. This CDR3 has 16 amino acids. Germline assignment: CDR1 SGHRS and CDR2 YFSETQ. The CDR3 loop reads CASSLYLTGNTDTQYF. CDR3 bases: TGCGCCAGCAGCTTGTACCTAACCGGGAATACAGATACGCAGTATTTT.

The chain links TRBV19 to TRBJ1-1; D unresolved. Germline-derived CDR1 and CDR2 are LNHDA and SQIVND (reference sequence). V was trimmed by 6 bases and J by 0 bases, leaving 8 bases between them. This CDR3 is 13 amino acids long. The CDR3 sequence is CASRQTLNTEAFF. DNA for the CDR3: TGTGCCAGTAGACAGACCTTGAACACTGAAGCTTTCTTT.

The CDR3 DNA reads TGTGCCAGCAGTGAAGCGGGACTAGCGACAGATACGCAGTATTTT. Residues: CASSEAGLATDTQYF. The rearrangement uses TRBV6-1 and TRBJ2-3; TRBD2 matches 10 bases. CDR1 is MNHNS, CDR2 SASEGT, per germline. V trimming: 0 bases; J trimming: 3 bases; junction bases outside the gene matches: 0. This CDR3 has 15 amino acids.

In this sample, this clone turned up a few times. V is TRBV19 and J is TRBJ1-1, with D perhaps TRBD1 (6 bases). The germline V and J ends were trimmed by 7 bases and 1 base, with 16 bases remaining between them. From germline, CDR1 is LNHDA and CDR2 SQIVND (reference sequence). This CDR3 has 15 residues. CDR3 bases: TGTGCCAGTAAGTTGGGGGCGACAGAGAACACTGAAGCTTTCTTT. This translates into CASKLGATENTEAFF. The whole variable domain, filled in from reference TRBV19 and TRBJ1-1, reads DGGITQSPKYLFRKEGQNVTLSCEQNLNHDAMYWYRQDPGQGLRLIYYSQIVNDFQKGDIAEGYSVSREKKESFPLTVTSAQKNPTAFYLCASKLGATENTEAFFGQGTRLTVV.